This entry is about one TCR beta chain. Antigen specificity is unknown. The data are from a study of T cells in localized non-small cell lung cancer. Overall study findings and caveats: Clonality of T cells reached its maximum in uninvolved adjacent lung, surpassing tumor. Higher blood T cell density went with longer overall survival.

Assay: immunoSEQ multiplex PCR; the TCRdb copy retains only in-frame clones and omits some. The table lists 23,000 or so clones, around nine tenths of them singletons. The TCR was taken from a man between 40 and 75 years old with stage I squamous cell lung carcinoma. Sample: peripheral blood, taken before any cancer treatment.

This chain's CDR3 is CASSDPRTGVPWSYTF. CDR3 DNA: TGTGCCAGTAGTGATCCGAGGACAGGGGTTCCATGGAGTTACACCTTC. The V gene is TRBV19, the J gene TRBJ1-2; the match to TRBD1 covers 9 bases. The CDR3 has 16 residues. V lost 5 bases, J lost 11 bases, and 18 bases stayed unmatched. The V gene's germline CDR1 is LNHDA and CDR2 SQIVND (reference sequence).